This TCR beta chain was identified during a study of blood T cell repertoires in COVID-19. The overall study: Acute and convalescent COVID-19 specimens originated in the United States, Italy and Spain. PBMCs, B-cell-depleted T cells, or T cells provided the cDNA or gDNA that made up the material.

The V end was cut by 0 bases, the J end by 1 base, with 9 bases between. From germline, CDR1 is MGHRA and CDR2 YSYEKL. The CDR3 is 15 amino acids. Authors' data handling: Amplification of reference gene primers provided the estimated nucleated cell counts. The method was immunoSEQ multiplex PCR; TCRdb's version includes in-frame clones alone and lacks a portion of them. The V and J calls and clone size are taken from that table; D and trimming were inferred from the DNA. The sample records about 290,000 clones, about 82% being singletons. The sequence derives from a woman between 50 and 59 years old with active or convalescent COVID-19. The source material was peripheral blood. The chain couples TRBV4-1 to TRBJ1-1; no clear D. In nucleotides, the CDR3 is TGCGCCAGCAGCCAAGAGGCGGTGCAGAACACTGAAGCTTTCTTT. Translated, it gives CASSQEAVQNTEAFF.